This T cell receptor beta chain was sequenced for a study of technical replicates of blood from a few donors. Germline CDR1 reads GTSNPN; CDR2 reads SVGIG (reference sequence). Trimming shortened V by 4 bases and J by 2 bases, and 9 bases separated the two germline ends. This CDR3 spans 13 amino acids. TCRdb's copy holds only in-frame clones and misses some; the assay was immunoSEQ multiplex PCR. The top ten clones hold 0.36% of a sample with more than 90,000 clones, less than 96% of them seen once. The TCR was taken from a human donor in good health. Sequenced material: T cells isolated from PBMCs. The chain combines TRBV30 with TRBJ1-5; tentatively, D is TRBD1 (5 bases). The CDR3 here is CAWTGRGNQPQHF. The DNA of the CDR3 is TGTGCCTGGACTGGCAGGGGCAATCAGCCCCAGCATTTT. The full variable domain, completed using reference TRBV30 and TRBJ1-5, is SQTIHQWPATLVQPVGSPLSLECTVEGTSNPNLYWYRQAAGRGLQLLFYSVGIGQISSEVPQNLSASRPQDRQFILSSKKLLLSDSGFYLCAWTGRGNQPQHFGDGTRLSIL.